Listed below are T cell receptor beta chains from one sample, sequenced in a study of shared clonotypes between healthy human individuals. Assay used: immunoSEQ multiplex PCR; TCRdb lists only in-frame clones, some missing. This table has 2 million to 2.5 million clones, around 95% appearing once. Sequencing was carried out using naive CD4+ T cells sorted from blood. The source is a man between 18 and 35 years old in good health. The CDR3 runs from the conserved cysteine through the conserved F or W. A D gene is named only where the DNA matches it firmly. Clone size is not always given. Where it is, it says once, few, many or a class for expanded clones.

J gene | clone size | D gene | V gene | CDR3 DNA | CDR3 protein
TRBJ1-4 | NA | NA | TRBV19 | TGTGCCAGTAGTATGAGAAGGGGTGAAAAACTGTTTTTT | CASSMRRGEKLFF
TRBJ1-1 | NA | TRBD1 | TRBV28 | TGTGCCAGCAGTTTATACGACAGGGGGGAAGCTTTCTTT | CASSLYDRGEAFF
TRBJ1-6 | NA | TRBD1 | TRBV28 | TGTGCCAGCACCAAACCACAGGGGTCGTTCTCACCCCTCCACTTT | CASTKPQGSFSPLHF
TRBJ2-2 | NA | TRBD1 | TRBV29-1 | TGCAGCGTTGATAGGGGGCCCACCGGGGAGCTGTTTTTT | CSVDRGPTGELFF
TRBJ2-4 | NA | NA | TRBV7-8 | TGTGCCAGCAGCTTAGGGGGCGGGGTCAAAAACATTCAGTACTTC | CASSLGGGVKNIQYF
TRBJ2-7 | NA | NA | TRBV5-1 | TGCGCCAGCAGCCTTGACAACTCCTACGAGCAGTACTTC | CASSLDNSYEQYF
TRBJ2-5 | NA | NA | TRBV6-5 | TGTGCCAGCAGTTACTCGAGGGGTCCAGCGGAGACCCAGTACTTC | CASSYSRGPAETQYF
TRBJ1-4 | few | NA | TRBV29-1 | TGCAGCGTAAAAACTAATGAAAAACTGTTTTTT | CSVKTNEKLFF
TRBJ1-1 | NA | NA | TRBV5-1 | TGCGCCAGCAGCTTGACCGTCACCAGTGGCGCTGAAGCTTTCTTT | CASSLTVTSGAEAFF
TRBJ1-5 | NA | NA | TRBV2 | TGTGCCAGCGGGCCAGGAGTGCGTCAGCCCCAGCATTTT | CASGPGVRQPQHF
TRBJ1-1 | NA | TRBD1 | TRBV4-1 | TGCGCCAGCAGCTCGCCGGACAGGGCGGGAACTGAAGCTTTCTTT | CASSSPDRAGTEAFF
TRBJ2-5 | NA | TRBD2 | TRBV7-9 | TGTGCCAGCAGCCCGGGTTTTGCGGCTAGCGGGAGATTTCAAGAGACCCAGTACTTC | CASSPGFAASGRFQETQYF
TRBJ2-3 | NA | TRBD2 | TRBV11-2 | TGTGCCAGCAGCTTAATGGCTAGCGGGGGCACAGATACGCAGTATTTT | CASSLMASGGTDTQYF
TRBJ2-1 | NA | NA | TRBV6-5 | TGTGCCAGCAGCTACCGGGACGGAAAATACAATGAGCAGTTCTTC | CASSYRDGKYNEQFF
TRBJ2-2 | NA | NA | TRBV18 | TGTGCCAGCTCCCTACAGACCAACACCGGGGAGCTGTTTTTT | CASSLQTNTGELFF
TRBJ1-6 | NA | NA | TRBV12-2 | TGTGCAAGTCGCTTAGCGAGGGTTGGCTCCTATAATTCACCCCTCCACTTT | CASRLARVGSYNSPLHF
TRBJ2-2 | NA | NA | TRBV5-1 | TGCGCCAGCAGCTACGGGACGGTCGACACCGGGGAGCTGTTTTTT | CASSYGTVDTGELFF
TRBJ2-5 | NA | TRBD2 | TRBV6-5 | TGTGCCAGCAGTTACAGCGGGGGGGAGGGTGAGACCCAGTACTTC | CASSYSGGEGETQYF
TRBJ2-7 | NA | NA | TRBV6-5 | TGTGCCAGCAGTTACGGGGGGTCCTACGAGCAGTACTTC | CASSYGGSYEQYF
TRBJ2-1 | once | NA | TRBV6-1 | TGTGCGTCGCGGGGTGCGTCCTACAATGAGCAGTTCTTC | CASRGASYNEQFF
TRBJ2-2 | NA | TRBD2 | TRBV27 | TGTGCCAGCCGCCGGACTAGCGGGGGGGCAGACACCGGGGAGCTGTTTTTT | CASRRTSGGADTGELFF
TRBJ1-2 | NA | NA | TRBV29-1 | TGCAGCGTTGGGGGACTCGATGGCTACACCTTC | CSVGGLDGYTF
TRBJ2-1 | NA | TRBD2 | TRBV30 | TGTGCCTGGAGTGTACTAAGCGGGGACCACAATGAGCAGTTCTTC | CAWSVLSGDHNEQFF
TRBJ2-7 | once | NA | TRBV2 | TGTGCCAGCCGCCTCCTATCTAGCGAGCAGTACTTC | CASRLLSSEQYF
TRBJ2-5 | NA | TRBD1 | TRBV18 | TGTGCCAGCTCCAGGGGGTTTCAAGAGACCCAGTACTTC | CASSRGFQETQYF
TRBJ1-1 | NA | NA | TRBV6-1 | TGTGCCAGCAGTGTTCTCTCCGTGAAGGCTTTCTTT | CASSVLSVKAFF
TRBJ2-5 | NA | NA | TRBV9 | TGTGCCAGCAGCGTATTACCTGGACAACAAGAGACCCAGTACTTC | CASSVLPGQQETQYF
TRBJ1-1 | NA | NA | TRBV28 | TGTGCCACCGGACAGTTGAACACTGAAGCTTTCTTT | CATGQLNTEAFF
TRBJ2-1 | once | NA | TRBV27 | TGTGCCAGCAGTTCTCCTAATTCCTACAATGAGCAGTTCTTC | CASSSPNSYNEQFF
TRBJ2-7 | NA | NA | TRBV6-5 | TGTGCCAGCAGTTACAGGGAGTCCTACGAGCAGTACTTC | CASSYRESYEQYF
TRBJ1-2 | NA | NA | TRBV6-6 | TGTGCCAGCAGTTACGGAGGGGGAGGGGACTATGGCTACACCTTC | CASSYGGGGDYGYTF
TRBJ2-6 | NA | NA | TRBV11-2 | TGTGCCAGCAGCTTAGAGGGACGGGCCCCTGGGGCCAACGTCCTGACTTTC | CASSLEGRAPGANVLTF
TRBJ1-1 | NA | NA | TRBV28 | TGTGCCAGTACGGTCAGCTTGAACACTGAAGCTTTCTTT | CASTVSLNTEAFF
TRBJ1-1 | NA | TRBD1 | TRBV5-6 | TGTGCCAGCAGCTTCCGTCGGACAGGGGACACTGAAGCTTTCTTT | CASSFRRTGDTEAFF
TRBJ2-5 | NA | TRBD1 | TRBV7-9 | TGTGCCAGCAGCTTACCAGGACAGGGAACGCAAGAGACCCAGTACTTC | CASSLPGQGTQETQYF
TRBJ1-1 | NA | TRBD1 | TRBV29-1 | TGCAGCGGACGACAGGGGGCCCTGAACACTGAAGCTTTCTTT | CSGRQGALNTEAFF
TRBJ1-6 | once | TRBD1 | TRBV19 | TGTGCCAGTAGCATTCGGACAGGGAATTCACCCCTCCACTTT | CASSIRTGNSPLHF
TRBJ2-4 | NA | NA | TRBV4-2 | TGTGCCAGCAGCCAAGATCTTGGAGGGACGGACATTCAGTACTTC | CASSQDLGGTDIQYF
TRBJ2-1 | NA | TRBD2 | TRBV4-2 | TGTGCCAGCAGCCAGACGGGGACTAGCGTCAAAAATGAGCAGTTCTTC | CASSQTGTSVKNEQFF
TRBJ2-5 | NA | TRBD2 | TRBV7-9 | TGTGCCAGCAGCTTAGTCACTAGCGGGGGGGCCCAATACTTC | CASSLVTSGGAQYF
TRBJ2-2 | NA | NA | TRBV7-8 | TGTGCCAGCAGCTTATGGGGAGCCGGGGAGCTGTTTTTT | CASSLWGAGELFF
TRBJ2-7 | NA | TRBD1 | TRBV6-1 | TGCGCCAGCAGTGGACAGGGCGAGGACGAGCAGTACTTC | CASSGQGEDEQYF
TRBJ2-3 | NA | TRBD2 | TRBV13 | TGTGCCAGCAGCTTAGGGGGACTAGCGGCCACAGATACGCAGTATTTT | CASSLGGLAATDTQYF
TRBJ2-3 | NA | TRBD1 | TRBV6-1 | TGTGCCAGCAGTGATTGGACAGGGGTCGGCTTAGATACGCAGTATTTT | CASSDWTGVGLDTQYF
TRBJ2-2 | NA | TRBD1 | TRBV10-3 | TGTGCCATCAGATTCGGGACAGGTCGAACCGGGGAGCTGTTTTTT | CAIRFGTGRTGELFF
TRBJ2-7 | NA | TRBD1 | TRBV6-6 | TGTGCCAGCAGTTACTCGGGACAGGCCTCCTACGAGCAGTACTTC | CASSYSGQASYEQYF
TRBJ1-5 | NA | NA | TRBV6-6 | TGTGCCAGCAGTTCAACGGAGGGTTACAGCAATCAGCCCCAGCATTTT | CASSSTEGYSNQPQHF
TRBJ1-2 | NA | TRBD1 | TRBV25-1 | TGTGCCAGCAGAGAAAACCCAGGGGGCTCTGGCTACACCTTC | CASRENPGGSGYTF
TRBJ1-4 | NA | NA | TRBV5-1 | TGCGCCAGCAGCTTGGAAGCAGATGAAAAACTGTTTTTT | CASSLEADEKLFF
TRBJ1-2 | NA | NA | TRBV6-5 | TGTGCCAGCACCCCGACCCTGGGCTATGGCTACACCTTC | CASTPTLGYGYTF
TRBJ1-2 | NA | NA | TRBV6-5 | TGTGCCAGCAGCCCGGACAGCGTCTTGAGCAGCTACACCTTC | CASSPDSVLSSYTF
TRBJ1-1 | NA | NA | TRBV20-1 | TGCAGTGCAGGGCTTGGATCGGAAGCTTTCTTT | CSAGLGSEAFF